The rows below give T cell receptor beta chains drawn from one sample of a study of neurological immune-mediated disorders. One entry per CDR3 protein results from TCRdb running MiXCR on the 5' RACE reads. This table has roughly 14,000 distinct CDR3 sequences, roughly a tenth appearing once. The sequencing sample was made of PBMCs. The receptors were gathered from a woman in her 40s in good health. Each CDR3 is given with its conserved first and last residue. A D gene is named only where the DNA matches it firmly.

d_gene: TRBD1; v_gene: TRBV6-1; j_gene: TRBJ2-7; CDR3aa: CASSGVGTGTGGNEQYF
d_gene: NA; v_gene: TRBV25-1; j_gene: TRBJ2-2; CDR3aa: CASSVLAGELFF
d_gene: NA; v_gene: TRBV20-1; j_gene: TRBJ1-2; CDR3aa: CSARVGDYGYTF
d_gene: NA; v_gene: TRBV20-1; j_gene: TRBJ1-5; CDR3aa: CSARSRGHFNQPQHF
d_gene: NA; v_gene: TRBV7-2; j_gene: TRBJ1-2; CDR3aa: CASSLAGSYGYTF
d_gene: TRBD1; v_gene: TRBV3-1; j_gene: TRBJ2-7; CDR3aa: CASSPGTEGKYF
d_gene: NA; v_gene: TRBV11-2; j_gene: TRBJ2-1; CDR3aa: CASSLTGRRNEQFF
d_gene: NA; v_gene: TRBV6-1; j_gene: TRBJ2-6; CDR3aa: CASSERARVRGAGANVLTF
d_gene: NA; v_gene: TRBV5-1; j_gene: TRBJ1-4; CDR3aa: CASSWGGAGEEKLFF
d_gene: NA; v_gene: TRBV24-1; j_gene: TRBJ2-2; CDR3aa: CATSDLFGVGELFF
d_gene: NA; v_gene: TRBV2; j_gene: TRBJ2-1; CDR3aa: CASQSRQNNEQFF
d_gene: TRBD1; v_gene: TRBV11-2; j_gene: TRBJ1-2; CDR3aa: CASSLETGVGYGYTF
d_gene: TRBD2; v_gene: TRBV28; j_gene: TRBJ2-1; CDR3aa: CASSSRRPTSGPTMRQFF
d_gene: NA; v_gene: TRBV19; j_gene: TRBJ1-2; CDR3aa: CASLTTRGYTF
d_gene: NA; v_gene: TRBV6-4; j_gene: TRBJ2-1; CDR3aa: CASSSGVSSYNEQFF
d_gene: NA; v_gene: TRBV20-1; j_gene: TRBJ1-5; CDR3aa: CSVGSGDQPQHF
d_gene: NA; v_gene: TRBV5-1; j_gene: TRBJ2-7; CDR3aa: CASSLFLQDLEQYF
d_gene: NA; v_gene: TRBV24-1; j_gene: TRBJ2-3; CDR3aa: CATSDTSSIPNTQYF
d_gene: NA; v_gene: TRBV7-8; j_gene: TRBJ2-7; CDR3aa: CASRPRDKDYEQYF
d_gene: NA; v_gene: TRBV21-1; j_gene: TRBJ2-4; CDR3aa: CASSARDRVYIQYF
d_gene: TRBD1; v_gene: TRBV15; j_gene: TRBJ2-7; CDR3aa: CATSREARGYEQYF
d_gene: NA; v_gene: TRBV5-1; j_gene: TRBJ2-2; CDR3aa: CASSLSVGELFF
d_gene: TRBD2; v_gene: TRBV5-4; j_gene: TRBJ2-5; CDR3aa: CASSPGGVETQYF
d_gene: NA; v_gene: TRBV4-1; j_gene: TRBJ2-7; CDR3aa: CASSQDSTHHSYEQYF
d_gene: TRBD1; v_gene: TRBV10-1; j_gene: TRBJ2-3; CDR3aa: CASSQDRGTDTQYF
d_gene: TRBD2; v_gene: TRBV5-1; j_gene: TRBJ2-1; CDR3aa: CASSLWGLAGHNEQFF